Below are 9 T cell receptor beta chains sequenced from a single sample in a study of neurological immune-mediated disorders. TCRdb used MiXCR to reprocess the 5' RACE reads, holding one entry per CDR3 protein. The data hold around 58,000 distinct CDR3 sequences, with 3% to 4% observed a single time. Sample: PBMCs. These receptors all come from an older woman with multiple sclerosis.

Ten or more counts support this clonotype. J is TRBJ2-6 and V is TRBV7-9; D remains ambiguous. CDR1 and CDR2 (germline): SEHNR, FQNEAQ (reference sequence). The CDR3 is made up of 15 amino acids. V dropped 0 bases and J dropped 1 base, with 4 bases sitting between them. The DNA for the CDR3 is TGTGCCAGCAGCTTAGCGGGTTCTGGGGCCAACGTCCTGACTTTC. This translates into CASSLAGSGANVLTF.

In regard to this clonotype: It may be a read error: a sequence one base away is much more abundant. The genes are TRBV6-1 and TRBJ2-7; 9 bases line up with TRBD1. This CDR3 contains 14 residues. V was pared by 2 bases and J by 7 bases, with 6 bases of the junction left unmatched. Germline V gene sequence: CDR1 MNHNS, CDR2 SASEGT. CDR3 DNA: TGTGCCAGCAGTGAAAGGGGACAGGGCAAAGAGCAGTACTTC. Translation gives CASSERGQGKEQYF.

This clonotype was observed many times. The J gene is TRBJ1-3, the V gene TRBV5-1; D gene unclear. Germline V gene lookup returns CDR1 SGHRS and CDR2 YFSETQ. The CDR3 contains 16 residues. V was cut by 0 bases and J by 0 bases, with 10 bases left in between. This chain's CDR3 is CASSLEQPTSGNTIYF. The CDR3 DNA follows: TGCGCCAGCAGCTTGGAACAGCCTACCTCTGGAAACACCATATATTTT.

This clonotype was detected ten times or more. The chain couples TRBV7-8 to TRBJ2-2; 10 bases agree with TRBD1. Germline loops: CDR1 SGHVS, CDR2 FQNEAQ. The CDR3 totals 16 residues. Trimming took 5 bases from V and 5 from J; bases not matched to a gene: 8. The DNA of the CDR3 is TGTGCCAGCAGCCGATCTGGGACAGGGGAAACCGGGGAGCTGTTTTTT. This codes for CASSRSGTGETGELFF. The whole variable domain, remainder taken from reference TRBV7-8 and TRBJ2-2, is GAGVSQSPRYKVAKRGQDVALRCDPISGHVSLFWYQQALGQGPEFLTYFQNEAQLDKSGLPSDRFFAERPEGSVSTLKIQRTQQEDSAVYLCASSRSGTGETGELFFGEGSRLTVL.

The genes are TRBV3-1 and TRBJ2-7; D remains ambiguous. In germline, CDR1 is LGHDT, CDR2 YNNKEL (reference sequence). The CDR3 has 12 residues. Trimming took off 4 bases at V and 2 bases at J, with 6 bases between the two ends. In DNA form, the CDR3 reads TGTGCCAGCAGCCTTATAGCCTACGAGCAGTACTTC. Protein: CASSLIAYEQYF.

This clonotype was counted at least ten times. The chain has TRBV6-2 or TRBV6-3 and TRBJ2-7; D is unresolved. V lost 1 base, J lost 2 bases, and 9 bases lay in between. The CDR3 has 14 residues. In germline, CDR1 is MNHEY, CDR2 SVGEGT. The CDR3 DNA follows: TGTGCCAGCAGTTACTGGGGTAACACCTACGAGCAGTACTTC. Its translation is CASSYWGNTYEQYF.

This clonotype has a count of ten or more. The J gene is TRBJ1-6, the V gene TRBV7-9, with D uncertain. V was trimmed by 5 bases and J by 10 bases, leaving 12 bases between them. Germline V gene sequence: CDR1 SEHNR, CDR2 FQNEAQ (reference sequence). CDR3 length: 13 residues. CDR3 sequence reads: CASSDLGASPLHF. The CDR3, as DNA: TGTGCCAGCAGCGACCTTGGAGCCTCACCCCTCCACTTT.

This clonotype has a count of ten or more. The V and J genes are TRBV15 and TRBJ2-1; TRBD1 aligns across 8 bases. There are 13 residues in the CDR3. Germline-derived CDR1 and CDR2 are LNHNV and YYDKDF (reference sequence). The V segment lost 3 bases and the J segment 14 bases; nucleotides outside the gene matches: 9. CDR3 sequence reads: CATSSGTGDWEFF. CDR3 DNA sequence: TGTGCCACCAGCAGCGGGACAGGTGATTGGGAGTTCTTC.

This clonotype has at least ten counts. The rearrangement links TRBV28 to TRBJ1-5; tentatively, D is TRBD1 (6 bases). The CDR3 has 13 amino acids. Trimming removed 5 bases from V and 5 bases from J, with 10 bases in between. Germline V gene lookup returns CDR1 MDHEN and CDR2 SYDVKM. In DNA form, the CDR3 reads TGTGCCAGCAGTAAACAGGGTTATCAGCCCCAGCATTTT. Translation: CASSKQGYQPQHF.